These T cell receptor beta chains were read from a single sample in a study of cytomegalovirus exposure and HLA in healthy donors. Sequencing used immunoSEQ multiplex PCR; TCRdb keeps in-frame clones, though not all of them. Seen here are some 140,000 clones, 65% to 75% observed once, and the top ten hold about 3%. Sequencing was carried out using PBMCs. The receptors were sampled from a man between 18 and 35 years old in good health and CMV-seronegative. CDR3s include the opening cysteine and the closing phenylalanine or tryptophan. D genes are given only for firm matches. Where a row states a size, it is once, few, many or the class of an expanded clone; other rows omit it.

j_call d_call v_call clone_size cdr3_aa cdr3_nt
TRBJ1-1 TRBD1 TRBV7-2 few CASSPGRTGTTEAFF TGTGCCAGCAGCCCAGGCAGGACAGGGACCACTGAAGCTTTCTTT
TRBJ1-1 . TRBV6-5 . CASSYSRGTEAFF TGTGCCAGCAGTTACTCGCGGGGCACTGAAGCTTTCTTT
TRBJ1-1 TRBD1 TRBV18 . CASSPPTGGFNTEAFF TGTGCCAGCTCACCACCGACAGGGGGGTTCAACACTGAAGCTTTCTTT
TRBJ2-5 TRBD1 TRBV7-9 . CASSLFGTGEETQYF TGTGCCAGCAGCTTATTCGGGACAGGCGAAGAGACCCAGTACTTC
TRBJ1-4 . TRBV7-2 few CASSFFSGGGEKLFF TGTGCCAGCAGCTTTTTCAGCGGGGGCGGTGAAAAACTGTTTTTT
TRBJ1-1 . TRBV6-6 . CASSVQGGTEAFF TGTGCCAGCAGTGTTCAGGGAGGCACTGAAGCTTTCTTT
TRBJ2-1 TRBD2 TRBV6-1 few CASSQLAGEYNEQFF TGTGCCAGCAGTCAACTAGCGGGGGAATACAATGAGCAGTTCTTC
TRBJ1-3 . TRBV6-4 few CASSDWGDTIYF TGTGCCAGCAGTGACTGGGGGGACACCATATATTTT
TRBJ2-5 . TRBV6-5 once CASSSLLPGRETQYF TGTGCCAGCAGTTCTCTCCTTCCAGGGAGGGAGACCCAGTACTTC
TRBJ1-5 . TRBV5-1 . CASSAEGGANQPQHF TGCGCCAGCAGCGCCGAAGGGGGTGCGAATCAGCCCCAGCATTTT
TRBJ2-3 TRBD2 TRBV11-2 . CASSLVAGGYTDTQYF TGTGCCAGCAGCTTAGTTGCGGGGGGGTACACAGATACGCAGTATTTT
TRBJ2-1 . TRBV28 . CASSFSYEQFF TGTGCCAGCAGTTTTTCGTATGAGCAGTTCTTC
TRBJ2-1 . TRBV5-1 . CASSSWTNEQFF TGCGCCAGCAGCTCCTGGACTAATGAGCAGTTCTTC
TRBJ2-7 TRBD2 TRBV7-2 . CASTPSSAGGWSYEQYF TGTGCCAGCACCCCAAGTAGCGCGGGGGGTTGGTCCTACGAGCAGTACTTC
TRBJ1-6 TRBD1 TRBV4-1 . CASSHHPGQLTYNSPLHF TGCGCCAGCAGCCACCACCCGGGACAGTTGACCTATAATTCACCCCTCCACTTT
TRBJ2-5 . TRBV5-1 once CASSSQPPDSQETQYF TGCGCCAGCAGCTCACAACCCCCGGACAGTCAAGAGACCCAGTACTTC
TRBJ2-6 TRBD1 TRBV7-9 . CASSSGQGGSGANVLTF TGTGCCAGCAGCTCGGGACAGGGTGGCTCTGGGGCCAACGTCCTGACTTTC
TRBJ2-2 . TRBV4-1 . CASSQVSPIELDTGELFF TGCGCCAGCAGCCAAGTATCCCCGATCGAGCTGGACACCGGGGAGCTGTTTTTT
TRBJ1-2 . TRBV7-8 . CASSSTVSTSPRSYTF TGTGCCAGCAGCTCTACTGTGTCGACGAGTCCTAGGAGCTACACCTTC
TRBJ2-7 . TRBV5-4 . CASSAGQGLTEQYF TGTGCCAGCAGCGCTGGACAGGGACTAACCGAGCAGTACTTC
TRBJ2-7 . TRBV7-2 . CASSFVYEQYF TGTGCCAGCAGCTTCGTCTACGAGCAGTACTTC
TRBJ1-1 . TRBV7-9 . CASSPSGLMNTEAFF TGTGCCAGCAGCCCCTCAGGGCTCATGAACACTGAAGCTTTCTTT